These T cell receptor beta chains were read from a single sample in a study of shared clonotypes between healthy human individuals. Assay used: immunoSEQ multiplex PCR; TCRdb lists only in-frame clones, some missing. The table shows about 1.5 million clones, with roughly 98% occurring only once. Sample: naive CD4+ T cells sorted from blood. Receptor source: a man in his thirties or forties in good health. The CDR3 runs from the conserved cysteine through the conserved F or W. Each record gives: J gene, clone size, D gene, V gene, CDR3 protein, CDR3 DNA. D genes are given only for firm matches. Clone size is not always given. Where it is, it says once, few, many or a class for expanded clones.

J gene: TRBJ2-1
clone size: NA
D gene: NA
V gene: TRBV29-1
CDR3 protein: CSVDGGRSPPEQFF
CDR3 DNA: TGCAGCGTTGACGGCGGACGCTCTCCGCCCGAGCAGTTCTTC

J gene: TRBJ1-2
clone size: NA
D gene: NA
V gene: TRBV18
CDR3 protein: CASSLRERFNGYTF
CDR3 DNA: TGTGCCAGCTCACTAAGGGAGCGATTTAATGGCTACACCTTC

J gene: TRBJ2-1
clone size: NA
D gene: TRBD2
V gene: TRBV19
CDR3 protein: CASSRTSGYPYNEQFF
CDR3 DNA: TGTGCCAGTAGCAGGACTAGCGGATATCCTTACAATGAGCAGTTCTTC

J gene: TRBJ2-1
clone size: once
D gene: TRBD2
V gene: TRBV7-6
CDR3 protein: CASSFGREARRGEQFF
CDR3 DNA: TGTGCCAGCAGCTTTGGGCGGGAGGCCCGACGGGGTGAGCAGTTCTTC

J gene: TRBJ2-7
clone size: NA
D gene: TRBD2
V gene: TRBV19
CDR3 protein: CASSIDSASGNSYEQYF
CDR3 DNA: TGTGCCAGTAGTATAGATTCCGCTAGCGGCAACTCCTACGAGCAGTACTTC

J gene: TRBJ1-2
clone size: NA
D gene: NA
V gene: TRBV5-4
CDR3 protein: CASSLDLTGNYGYTF
CDR3 DNA: TGTGCCAGCAGCTTGGACCTAACAGGGAACTATGGCTACACCTTC

J gene: TRBJ2-7
clone size: NA
D gene: TRBD2
V gene: TRBV5-4
CDR3 protein: CASREDGTSGIYEQYF
CDR3 DNA: TGTGCCAGCAGGGAGGATGGGACTAGCGGGATCTACGAGCAGTACTTC

J gene: TRBJ1-2
clone size: NA
D gene: TRBD1
V gene: TRBV28
CDR3 protein: CASSVGRDRDYTF
CDR3 DNA: TGTGCCAGCAGTGTGGGGCGGGACAGGGATTATACCTTC

J gene: TRBJ2-1
clone size: NA
D gene: NA
V gene: TRBV4-1
CDR3 protein: CASSPKGGTFDNEQFF
CDR3 DNA: TGCGCCAGCAGCCCGAAAGGGGGGACCTTCGACAATGAGCAGTTCTTC

J gene: TRBJ2-1
clone size: NA
D gene: TRBD2
V gene: TRBV30
CDR3 protein: CAWSVTTSVYNEQFF
CDR3 DNA: TGTGCCTGGAGTGTTACGACTAGCGTTTACAATGAGCAGTTCTTC

J gene: TRBJ2-1
clone size: once
D gene: NA
V gene: TRBV9
CDR3 protein: CASSVAPEDNEQFF
CDR3 DNA: TGTGCCAGCAGCGTAGCCCCTGAAGACAATGAGCAGTTCTTC

J gene: TRBJ1-1
clone size: NA
D gene: TRBD1
V gene: TRBV7-8
CDR3 protein: CASSPGITGGPGNTEAFF
CDR3 DNA: TGTGCCAGCAGCCCCGGGATCACAGGGGGCCCTGGGAACACTGAAGCTTTCTTT

J gene: TRBJ2-2
clone size: NA
D gene: NA
V gene: TRBV7-3
CDR3 protein: CASSLGNGELFF
CDR3 DNA: TGTGCCAGCAGCTTAGGAAACGGGGAGCTGTTTTTT

J gene: TRBJ2-7
clone size: NA
D gene: NA
V gene: TRBV5-6
CDR3 protein: CASSLTDREGYEQYF
CDR3 DNA: TGTGCCAGCAGCTTGACGGACAGGGAGGGCTACGAGCAGTACTTC

J gene: TRBJ2-7
clone size: NA
D gene: NA
V gene: TRBV5-1
CDR3 protein: CASSSGAQYEQYF
CDR3 DNA: TGCGCCAGCAGCTCCGGGGCCCAGTACGAGCAGTACTTC

J gene: TRBJ2-7
clone size: NA
D gene: TRBD1
V gene: TRBV27
CDR3 protein: CASTFARLPISWDSFYEQYF
CDR3 DNA: TGTGCCAGCACCTTCGCCCGTTTACCAATTTCTTGGGACAGCTTCTACGAGCAGTACTTC

J gene: TRBJ2-2
clone size: NA
D gene: NA
V gene: TRBV2
CDR3 protein: CASRRSTGELFF
CDR3 DNA: TGTGCCAGCAGACGCTCCACCGGGGAGCTGTTTTTT

J gene: TRBJ2-4
clone size: NA
D gene: NA
V gene: TRBV5-1
CDR3 protein: CASSLIRGENIQYF
CDR3 DNA: TGCGCCAGCAGCTTGATCAGGGGGGAAAACATTCAGTACTTC

J gene: TRBJ2-7
clone size: once
D gene: NA
V gene: TRBV5-6
CDR3 protein: CASSYTHRTLYEQYF
CDR3 DNA: TGTGCCAGCAGCTACACCCACAGGACCCTCTACGAGCAGTACTTC

J gene: TRBJ1-5
clone size: NA
D gene: NA
V gene: TRBV5-6
CDR3 protein: CASSGRGREQPQHF
CDR3 DNA: TGTGCCAGCAGCGGCCGGGGTCGGGAACAGCCCCAGCATTTT

J gene: TRBJ2-5
clone size: NA
D gene: TRBD2
V gene: TRBV9
CDR3 protein: CASSVTSEMGETQYF
CDR3 DNA: TGTGCCAGCAGCGTGACTAGCGAGATGGGAGAGACCCAGTACTTC

J gene: TRBJ2-3
clone size: NA
D gene: NA
V gene: TRBV28
CDR3 protein: CASRGGSTDTQYF
CDR3 DNA: TGTGCCAGCAGGGGCGGGAGCACAGATACGCAGTATTTT

J gene: TRBJ2-1
clone size: NA
D gene: NA
V gene: TRBV5-1
CDR3 protein: CASSLQDLSYNEQFF
CDR3 DNA: TGCGCCAGCAGCTTGCAGGACTTATCCTACAATGAGCAGTTCTTC

J gene: TRBJ1-1
clone size: NA
D gene: NA
V gene: TRBV19
CDR3 protein: CASSIDPGGTEAFF
CDR3 DNA: TGTGCCAGTAGTATAGACCCGGGGGGCACTGAAGCTTTCTTT

J gene: TRBJ2-2
clone size: NA
D gene: NA
V gene: TRBV7-8
CDR3 protein: CASSSGQENTGELFF
CDR3 DNA: TGTGCCAGCAGCTCGGGCCAAGAGAACACCGGGGAGCTGTTTTTT

J gene: TRBJ2-3
clone size: NA
D gene: NA
V gene: TRBV25-1
CDR3 protein: CASSGHGLDTQYF
CDR3 DNA: TGTGCCAGCAGTGGGCACGGACTAGATACGCAGTATTTT

J gene: TRBJ1-3
clone size: NA
D gene: NA
V gene: TRBV2
CDR3 protein: CASTYGRNSGNTIYF
CDR3 DNA: TGTGCCAGCACCTACGGACGGAACTCTGGAAACACCATATATTTT

J gene: TRBJ1-2
clone size: NA
D gene: NA
V gene: TRBV2
CDR3 protein: CASSVGVGYTF
CDR3 DNA: TGTGCCTCCTCGGTGGGGGTAGGCTACACCTTC

J gene: TRBJ2-7
clone size: NA
D gene: NA
V gene: TRBV27
CDR3 protein: CASSVRFQSSYEQYF
CDR3 DNA: TGTGCCAGCAGTGTCAGGTTTCAAAGCTCCTACGAGCAGTACTTC

J gene: TRBJ2-7
clone size: NA
D gene: NA
V gene: TRBV10-3
CDR3 protein: CAISGGVPEQYF
CDR3 DNA: TGTGCCATCAGTGGCGGGGTACCCGAGCAGTACTTC

J gene: TRBJ1-2
clone size: NA
D gene: TRBD1
V gene: TRBV4-2
CDR3 protein: CASSQERQGSDGYTF
CDR3 DNA: TGTGCCAGCAGCCAAGAAAGACAGGGGTCGGATGGCTACACCTTC

J gene: TRBJ2-1
clone size: NA
D gene: TRBD2
V gene: TRBV28
CDR3 protein: CASSWGLAIYNEQFF
CDR3 DNA: TGTGCCAGCAGTTGGGGACTAGCGATCTACAATGAGCAGTTCTTC

J gene: TRBJ1-1
clone size: NA
D gene: NA
V gene: TRBV10-3
CDR3 protein: CAISESTGDGTEAFF
CDR3 DNA: TGTGCCATCAGTGAGTCGACGGGGGACGGCACTGAAGCTTTCTTT

J gene: TRBJ2-5
clone size: NA
D gene: NA
V gene: TRBV29-1
CDR3 protein: CSVGDSEYGETQYF
CDR3 DNA: TGCAGCGTTGGTGATAGTGAGTATGGAGAGACCCAGTACTTC

J gene: TRBJ1-1
clone size: NA
D gene: TRBD1
V gene: TRBV19
CDR3 protein: CASSIDGGGNTEAFF
CDR3 DNA: TGTGCCAGTAGTATTGATGGAGGGGGCAACACTGAAGCTTTCTTT

J gene: TRBJ1-3
clone size: NA
D gene: NA
V gene: TRBV6-5
CDR3 protein: CASSYRIGHTIYF
CDR3 DNA: TGTGCCAGCAGTTACAGAATCGGGCACACCATATATTTT

J gene: TRBJ2-7
clone size: NA
D gene: TRBD1
V gene: TRBV27
CDR3 protein: CASSPTGTGGYEQYF
CDR3 DNA: TGTGCCAGCAGTCCTACCGGGACAGGGGGCTACGAGCAGTACTTC

J gene: TRBJ1-4
clone size: many
D gene: TRBD1
V gene: TRBV6-1
CDR3 protein: CASRADRAWNEKLFF
CDR3 DNA: TGTGCCAGCAGGGCCGACAGGGCTTGGAATGAAAAACTGTTTTTT

J gene: TRBJ1-2
clone size: NA
D gene: NA
V gene: TRBV28
CDR3 protein: CASSRDSWHTF
CDR3 DNA: TGTGCCAGCAGCCGCGACAGCTGGCACACCTTC

J gene: TRBJ2-2
clone size: NA
D gene: TRBD2
V gene: TRBV6-4
CDR3 protein: CASSRTSGITGELFF
CDR3 DNA: TGTGCCAGCAGTAGGACTAGCGGCATCACCGGGGAGCTGTTTTTT

J gene: TRBJ2-7
clone size: NA
D gene: TRBD2
V gene: TRBV7-2
CDR3 protein: CASSLVSSGRPNEQYF
CDR3 DNA: TGTGCCAGCAGCTTAGTGTCTAGCGGAAGGCCCAACGAGCAGTACTTC

J gene: TRBJ2-7
clone size: NA
D gene: TRBD1
V gene: TRBV11-1
CDR3 protein: CASSLGQGLMYEQYF
CDR3 DNA: TGTGCCAGCAGCTTAGGACAGGGTCTTATGTACGAGCAGTACTTC

J gene: TRBJ2-1
clone size: NA
D gene: NA
V gene: TRBV28
CDR3 protein: CASSFGTFNEQFF
CDR3 DNA: TGTGCCAGCAGTTTTGGGACCTTCAATGAGCAGTTCTTC